This T cell receptor beta chain came from a study of identical twins. Study findings and constraints: The abundant beta clonotypes from cord blood had fewer insertions, and memory repertoires had none of this.

This clonotype was picked up many times. Its antigen is unidentified. Everyone who donated was a healthy Caucasian. The V and J ends lost 2 bases and 0 bases respectively, with 8 bases between them. The CDR3 runs 15 residues. Germline CDR1 is MNHEY and CDR2 is SMNVEV (reference sequence). A template switching step contributed a universal primer site, while unique molecular identifiers were present in the cDNA. TCRdb redid the calling of the 5' RACE reads with MiXCR, one entry per CDR3 protein. The repertoire holds about 240,000 distinct CDR3 sequences, roughly 10% seen once, with more than 8% in the top ten.

Specimen: memory T cells sorted from blood. This sequence joins TRBV27 and TRBJ1-3; no definite D call. This receptor was identified in a man aged 45-65 years in good health. The CDR3 bases are TGTGCCAGCAGTTTAAGTCACTTCTCTGGAAACACCATATATTTT. It codes for CASSLSHFSGNTIYF.